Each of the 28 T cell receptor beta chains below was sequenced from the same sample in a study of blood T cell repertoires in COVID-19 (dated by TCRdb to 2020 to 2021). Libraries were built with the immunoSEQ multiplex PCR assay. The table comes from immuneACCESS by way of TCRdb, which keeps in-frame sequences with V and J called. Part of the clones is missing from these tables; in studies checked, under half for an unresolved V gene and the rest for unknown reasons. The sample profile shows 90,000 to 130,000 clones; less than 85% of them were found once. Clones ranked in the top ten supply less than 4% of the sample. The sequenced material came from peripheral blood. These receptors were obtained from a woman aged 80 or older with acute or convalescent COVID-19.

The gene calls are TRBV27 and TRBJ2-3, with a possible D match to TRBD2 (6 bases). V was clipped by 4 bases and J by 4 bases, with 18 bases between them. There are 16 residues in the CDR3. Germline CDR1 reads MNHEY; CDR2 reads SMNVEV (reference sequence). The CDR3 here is CASSSLASGEADTQYF. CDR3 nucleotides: TGTGCCAGCAGTTCCCTAGCGTCGGGGGAGGCAGATACGCAGTATTTT.

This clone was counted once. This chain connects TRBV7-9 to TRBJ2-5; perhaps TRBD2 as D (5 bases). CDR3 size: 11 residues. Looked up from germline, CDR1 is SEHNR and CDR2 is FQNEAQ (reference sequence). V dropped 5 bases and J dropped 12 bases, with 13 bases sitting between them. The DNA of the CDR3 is TGTGCCAGCAGCGAGCCGGGAACTGAGTACTTC. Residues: CASSEPGTEYF.

CDR3 bases: TGTGCCAGCAGCTTGGTCGGGGGGGCTAGTTTGGAGACCCAGTACTTC. Its translation: CASSLVGGASLETQYF. This chain uses TRBV5-5 with TRBJ2-5, with 8 bases lining up with TRBD2. V shed 0 bases and J 5 bases; nucleotides not matched to a gene: 9. Germline-derived CDR1 and CDR2 are SGHKS and YYEKEE (reference sequence). The CDR3 is 16 amino acids. Drawing the rest from reference TRBV5-5 and TRBJ2-5, the complete variable domain is DAGVTQSPTHLIKTRGQQVTLRCSPISGHKSVSWYQQVLGQGPQFIFQYYEKEERGRGNFPDRFSARQFPNYSSELNVNALLLGDSALYLCASSLVGGASLETQYFGPGTRLLVL.

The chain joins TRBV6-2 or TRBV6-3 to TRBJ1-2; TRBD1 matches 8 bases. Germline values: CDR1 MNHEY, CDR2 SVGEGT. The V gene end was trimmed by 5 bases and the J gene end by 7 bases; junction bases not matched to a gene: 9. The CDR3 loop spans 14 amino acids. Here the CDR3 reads CASSTRQGMGGYTF. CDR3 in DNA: TGTGCCAGCAGTACCAGACAGGGGATGGGTGGCTACACCTTC.

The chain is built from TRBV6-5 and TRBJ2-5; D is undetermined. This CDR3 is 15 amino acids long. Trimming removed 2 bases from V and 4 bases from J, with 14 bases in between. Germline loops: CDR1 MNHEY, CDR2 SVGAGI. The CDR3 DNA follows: TGTGCCAGCAGTTACCCACCCCTAGTGCGAGAGACCCAGTACTTC. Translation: CASSYPPLVRETQYF.

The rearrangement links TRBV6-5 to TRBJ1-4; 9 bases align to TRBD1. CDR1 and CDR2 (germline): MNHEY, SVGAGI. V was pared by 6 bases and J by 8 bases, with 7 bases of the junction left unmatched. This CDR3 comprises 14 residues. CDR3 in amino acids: CASRYRGLGEKLFF. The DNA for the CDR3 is TGTGCCAGCAGGTACAGGGGGCTGGGAGAAAAACTGTTTTTT.

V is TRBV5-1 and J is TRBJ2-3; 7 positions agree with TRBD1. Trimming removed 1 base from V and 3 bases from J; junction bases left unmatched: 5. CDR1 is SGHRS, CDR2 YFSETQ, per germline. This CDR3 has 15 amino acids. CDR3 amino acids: CASSLIGGRTDTQYF. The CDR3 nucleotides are TGCGCCAGCAGCTTGATAGGGGGCAGGACAGATACGCAGTATTTT. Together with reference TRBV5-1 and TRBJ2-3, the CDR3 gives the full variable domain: KAGVTQTPRYLIKTRGQQVTLSCSPISGHRSVSWYQQTPGQGLQFLFEYFSETQRNKGNFPGRFSGRQFSNSRSEMNVSTLELGDSALYLCASSLIGGRTDTQYFGPGTRLTVL.

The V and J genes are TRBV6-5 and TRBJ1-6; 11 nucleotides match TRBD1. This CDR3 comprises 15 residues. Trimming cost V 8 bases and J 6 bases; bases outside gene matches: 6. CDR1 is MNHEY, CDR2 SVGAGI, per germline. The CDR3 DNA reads TGTGCCAGCGTATCCGGACAGGGGGCTAATTCACCCCTCCACTTT. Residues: CASVSGQGANSPLHF.

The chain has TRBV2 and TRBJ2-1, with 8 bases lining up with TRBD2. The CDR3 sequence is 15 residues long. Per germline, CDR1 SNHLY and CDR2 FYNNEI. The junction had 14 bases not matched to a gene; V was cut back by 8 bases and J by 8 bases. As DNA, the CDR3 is TGTGCCAGCCTCCCCGTCCGCGGGGGGATGGATGAGCAGTTCTTC. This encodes CASLPVRGGMDEQFF.

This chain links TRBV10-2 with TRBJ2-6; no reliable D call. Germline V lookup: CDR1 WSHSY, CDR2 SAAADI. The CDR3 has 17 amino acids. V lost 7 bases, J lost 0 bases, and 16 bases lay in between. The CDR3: CASNSRSSLSGANVLTF. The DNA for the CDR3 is TGCGCCAGCAATAGTCGGTCCTCCCTCTCTGGGGCCAACGTCCTGACTTTC.

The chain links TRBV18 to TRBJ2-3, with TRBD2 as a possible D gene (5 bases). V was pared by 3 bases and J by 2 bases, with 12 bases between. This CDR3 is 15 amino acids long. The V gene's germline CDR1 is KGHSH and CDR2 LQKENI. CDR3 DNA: TGTGCCAGCTCACCTACTGGCGGGTCCACAGATACGCAGTATTTT. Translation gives CASSPTGGSTDTQYF.

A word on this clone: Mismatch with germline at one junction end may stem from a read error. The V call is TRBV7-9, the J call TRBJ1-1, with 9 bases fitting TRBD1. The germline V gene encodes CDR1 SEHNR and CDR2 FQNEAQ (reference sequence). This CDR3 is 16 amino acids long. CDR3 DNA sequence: TGTGCCAGCAGCCTAGCCGTATACAGGGGGCGGACTGAAGCTTTCTTT. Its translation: CASSLAVYRGRTEAFF.

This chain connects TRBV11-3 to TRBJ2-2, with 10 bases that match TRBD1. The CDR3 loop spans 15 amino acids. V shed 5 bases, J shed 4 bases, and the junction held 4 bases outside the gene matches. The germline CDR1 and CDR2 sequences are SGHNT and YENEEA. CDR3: CASSPRDRGTGELFF. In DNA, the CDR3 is TGTGCCAGCAGCCCCCGGGACAGGGGCACCGGGGAGCTGTTTTTT.

Here the CDR3 DNA reads TGTGCCAGTAGTGGGACAGGAGGGAGTCAGCCCCAGCATTTT. The encoded protein is CASSGTGGSQPQHF. V and J are TRBV19 and TRBJ1-5; 8 bases agree with TRBD1. Germline V CDR1 and CDR2: LNHDA, SQIVND (reference sequence). V gave up 5 bases and J gave up 6 bases; unmatched junction bases: 6. The CDR3 totals 14 residues.

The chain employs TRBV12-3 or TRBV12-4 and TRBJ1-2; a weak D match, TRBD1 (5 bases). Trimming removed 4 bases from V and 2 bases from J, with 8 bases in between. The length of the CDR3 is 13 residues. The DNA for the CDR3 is TGTGCCAGCAGTTCCCCAGGGAACTATGGCTACACCTTC. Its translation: CASSSPGNYGYTF.

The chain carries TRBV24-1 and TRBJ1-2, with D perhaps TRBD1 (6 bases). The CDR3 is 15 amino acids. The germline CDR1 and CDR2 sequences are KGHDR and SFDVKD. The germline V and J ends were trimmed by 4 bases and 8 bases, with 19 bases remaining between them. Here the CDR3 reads CATSDPGGAFGGYTF. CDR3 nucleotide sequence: TGTGCCACCAGTGACCCCGGGGGGGCCTTTGGGGGCTACACCTTC.

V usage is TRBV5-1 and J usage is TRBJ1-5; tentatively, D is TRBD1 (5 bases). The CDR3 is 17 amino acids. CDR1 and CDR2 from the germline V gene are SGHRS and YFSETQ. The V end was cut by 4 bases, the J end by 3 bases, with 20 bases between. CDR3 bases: TGCGCCAGCAGCCCGTCGGGGGGGTGGATGAACAATCAGCCCCAGCATTTT. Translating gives CASSPSGGWMNNQPQHF.

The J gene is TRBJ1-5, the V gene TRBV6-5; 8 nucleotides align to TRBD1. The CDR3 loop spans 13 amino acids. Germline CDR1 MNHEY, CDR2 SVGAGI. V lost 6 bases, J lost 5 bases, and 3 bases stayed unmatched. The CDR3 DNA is TGTGCCAGCAGCGAGACAGGGGATCAGCCCCAGCATTTT. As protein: CASSETGDQPQHF.

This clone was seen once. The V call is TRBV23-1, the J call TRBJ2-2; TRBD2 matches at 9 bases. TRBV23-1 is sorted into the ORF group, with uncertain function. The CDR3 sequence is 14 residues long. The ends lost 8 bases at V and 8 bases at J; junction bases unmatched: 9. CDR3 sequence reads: CASAGGTCLGELFF. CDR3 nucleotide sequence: TGCGCCAGCGCGGGAGGGACTTGTTTAGGGGAGCTGTTTTTT.

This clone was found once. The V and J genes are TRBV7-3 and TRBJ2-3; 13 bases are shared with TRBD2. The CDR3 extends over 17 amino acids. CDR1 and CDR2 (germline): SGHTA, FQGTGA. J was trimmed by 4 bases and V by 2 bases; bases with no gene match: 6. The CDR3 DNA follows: TGTGCCAGCAGCTTAGGGGGACTAGCGGGGTATGCAGATACGCAGTATTTT. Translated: CASSLGGLAGYADTQYF. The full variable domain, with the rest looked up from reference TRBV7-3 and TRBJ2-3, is GAGVSQTPSNKVTEKGKYVELRCDPISGHTALYWYRQSLGQGPEFLIYFQGTGAADDSGLPNDRFFAVRPEGSVSTLKIQRTERGDSAVYLCASSLGGLAGYADTQYFGPGTRLTVL.

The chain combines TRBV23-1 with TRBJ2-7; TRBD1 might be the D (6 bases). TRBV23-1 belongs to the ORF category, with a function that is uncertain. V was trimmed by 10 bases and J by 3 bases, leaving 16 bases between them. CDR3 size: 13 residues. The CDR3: CAMTGTLIYEQYF. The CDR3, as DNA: TGCGCCATGACCGGGACATTGATCTACGAGCAGTACTTC.

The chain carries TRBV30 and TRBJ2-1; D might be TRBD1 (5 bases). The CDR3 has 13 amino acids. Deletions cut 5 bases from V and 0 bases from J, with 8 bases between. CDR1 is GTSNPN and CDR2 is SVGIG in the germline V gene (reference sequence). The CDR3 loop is CAWGAPSYNEQFF. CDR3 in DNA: TGTGCCTGGGGGGCACCCTCCTACAATGAGCAGTTCTTC.

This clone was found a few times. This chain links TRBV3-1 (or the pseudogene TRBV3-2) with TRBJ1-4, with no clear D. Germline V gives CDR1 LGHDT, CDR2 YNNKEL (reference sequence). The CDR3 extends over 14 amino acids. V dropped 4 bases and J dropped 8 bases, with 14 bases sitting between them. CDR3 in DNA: TGTGCCAGCAGCCGTCTCGTTAGCGGGGAAAAACTGTTTTTT. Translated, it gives CASSRLVSGEKLFF.

The DNA of the CDR3 is TGCAGTGCTAGTAAGGCCGTCCTAGGTTCCAATCAGCCCCAGCATTTT. Translating it yields CSASKAVLGSNQPQHF. The chain recombines TRBV20-1 with TRBJ1-5; D unclear. V lost 3 bases, J lost 3 bases, and 18 bases lay in between. The CDR3 loop spans 16 amino acids. CDR1 and CDR2 (germline): DFQATT, SNEGSKA (reference sequence).

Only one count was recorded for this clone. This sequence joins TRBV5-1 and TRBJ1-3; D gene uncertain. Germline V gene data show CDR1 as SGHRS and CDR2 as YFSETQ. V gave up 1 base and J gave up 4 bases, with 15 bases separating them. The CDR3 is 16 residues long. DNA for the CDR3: TGCGCCAGCAGCTTGTCGGCTCTTTTGGGCGGAAACACCATATATTTT. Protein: CASSLSALLGGNTIYF.

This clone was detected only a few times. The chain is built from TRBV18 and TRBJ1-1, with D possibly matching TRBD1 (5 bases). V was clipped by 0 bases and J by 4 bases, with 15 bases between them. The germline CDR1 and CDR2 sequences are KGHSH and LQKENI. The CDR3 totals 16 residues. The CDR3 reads CASSPPGRGGATEAFF. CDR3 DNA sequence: TGTGCCAGCTCACCACCGGGTCGGGGGGGAGCCACTGAAGCTTTCTTT.

The CDR3 DNA is TGTGCCTGGAGCGGTCAGGTTGGCTATGGCTACACCTTC. This gives the protein CAWSGQVGYGYTF. The genes are TRBV30 and TRBJ1-2; D unresolved. V dropped 3 bases and J dropped 4 bases, with 12 bases sitting between them. This CDR3 is built from 13 residues. Germline V CDR1 and CDR2: GTSNPN, SVGIG (reference sequence).

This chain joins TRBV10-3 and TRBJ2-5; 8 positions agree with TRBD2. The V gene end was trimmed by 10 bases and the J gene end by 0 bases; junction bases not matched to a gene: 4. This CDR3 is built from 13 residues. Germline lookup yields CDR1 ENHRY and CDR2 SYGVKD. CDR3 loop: CASQRGYQETQYF. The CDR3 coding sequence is TGTGCCAGCCAGCGGGGGTACCAAGAGACCCAGTACTTC.